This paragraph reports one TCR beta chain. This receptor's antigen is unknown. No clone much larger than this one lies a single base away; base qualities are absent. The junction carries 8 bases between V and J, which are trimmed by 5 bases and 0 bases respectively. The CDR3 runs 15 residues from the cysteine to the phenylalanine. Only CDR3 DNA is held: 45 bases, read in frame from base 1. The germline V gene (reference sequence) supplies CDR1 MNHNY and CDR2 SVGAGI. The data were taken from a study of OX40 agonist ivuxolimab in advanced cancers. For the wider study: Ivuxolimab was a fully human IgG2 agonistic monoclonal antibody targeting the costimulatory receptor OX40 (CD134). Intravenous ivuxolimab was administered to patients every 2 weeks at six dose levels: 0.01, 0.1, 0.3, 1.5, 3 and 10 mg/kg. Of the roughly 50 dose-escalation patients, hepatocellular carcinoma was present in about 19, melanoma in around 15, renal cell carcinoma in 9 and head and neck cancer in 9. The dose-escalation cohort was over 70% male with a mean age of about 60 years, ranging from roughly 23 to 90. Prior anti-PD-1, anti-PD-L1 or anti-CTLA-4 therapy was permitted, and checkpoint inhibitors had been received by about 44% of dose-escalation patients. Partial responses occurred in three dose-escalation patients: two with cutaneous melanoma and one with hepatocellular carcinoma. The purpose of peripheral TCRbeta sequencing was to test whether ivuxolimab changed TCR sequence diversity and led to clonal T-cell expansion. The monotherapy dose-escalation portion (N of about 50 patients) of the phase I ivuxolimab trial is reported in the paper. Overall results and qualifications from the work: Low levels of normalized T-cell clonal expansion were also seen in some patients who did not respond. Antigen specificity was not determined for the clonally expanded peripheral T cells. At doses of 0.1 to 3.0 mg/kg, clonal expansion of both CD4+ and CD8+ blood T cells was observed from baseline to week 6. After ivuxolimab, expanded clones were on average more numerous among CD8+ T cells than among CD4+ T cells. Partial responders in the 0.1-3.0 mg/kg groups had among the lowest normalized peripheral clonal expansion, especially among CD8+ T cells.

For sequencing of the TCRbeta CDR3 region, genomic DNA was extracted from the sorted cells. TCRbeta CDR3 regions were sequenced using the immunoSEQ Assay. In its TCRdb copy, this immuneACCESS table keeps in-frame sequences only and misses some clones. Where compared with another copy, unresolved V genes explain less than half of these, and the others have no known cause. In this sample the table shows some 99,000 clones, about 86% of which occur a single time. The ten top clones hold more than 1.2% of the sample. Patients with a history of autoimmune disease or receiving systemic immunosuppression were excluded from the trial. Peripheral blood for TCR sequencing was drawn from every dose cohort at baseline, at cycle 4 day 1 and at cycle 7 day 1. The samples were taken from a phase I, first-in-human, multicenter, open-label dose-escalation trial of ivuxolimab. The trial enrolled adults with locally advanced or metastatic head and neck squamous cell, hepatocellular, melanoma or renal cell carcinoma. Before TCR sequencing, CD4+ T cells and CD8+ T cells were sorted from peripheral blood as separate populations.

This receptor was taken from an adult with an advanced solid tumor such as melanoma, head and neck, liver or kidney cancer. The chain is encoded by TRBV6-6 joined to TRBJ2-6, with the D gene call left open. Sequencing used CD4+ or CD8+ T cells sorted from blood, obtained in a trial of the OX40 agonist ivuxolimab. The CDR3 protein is CASSVRSSGANVLTF. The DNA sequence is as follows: TGTGCCAGCAGTGTCCGGTCCTCTGGGGCCAACGTCCTGACTTTC.